This entry lists 3 T cell receptor beta chains sequenced from one sample in a study of blood T cell repertoires in COVID-19 (dated by TCRdb to 2020 to 2022). The library was obtained by the immunoSEQ multiplex PCR assay. Drawn from immuneACCESS, this table holds only the in-frame rearrangements with V and J called that TCRdb kept. Clones are partly lost; checked studies trace under half to an unresolved V gene and leave the rest unexplained. The sample table holds about 100,000 clones, of which 75% to 90% were seen once. The ten largest clones take up 1.5% to 2% of the sample. Sequencing used peripheral blood. The receptor set was obtained from an elderly man with acute or convalescent COVID-19.

Only one count was recorded for this clone. J is TRBJ2-7 and V is TRBV6-5; the match to TRBD1 covers 11 bases. J was trimmed by 7 bases and V by 4 bases; bases with no gene match: 12. CDR1 is MNHEY, CDR2 SVGAGI, per germline. CDR3 size: 16 residues. The CDR3 protein is CASSSFLGQGAREQYF. The CDR3, as DNA: TGTGCCAGCAGTTCCTTCCTAGGACAGGGGGCGCGAGAGCAGTACTTC.

V usage is TRBV15 and J usage is TRBJ1-1, with 10 bases fitting TRBD1. This CDR3 has 15 amino acids. Germline values: CDR1 LNHNV, CDR2 YYDKDF (reference sequence). V lost 2 bases and J lost 9; bases outside the gene matches: 9. The CDR3 coding sequence is TGTGCCACCAGCAGACCGGACAGGGGGTTTTACCAAGCTTTCTTT. Its protein is CATSRPDRGFYQAFF.

J is TRBJ2-3 and V is TRBV29-1; D uncertain. CDR3 length: 12 residues. The V end was cut by 2 bases, the J end by 1 base, with 4 bases between. Looked up from germline, CDR1 is SQVTM and CDR2 is ANQGSEA. DNA of the CDR3: TGCAGCGTTGAACTACGCACAGATACGCAGTATTTT. Protein product: CSVELRTDTQYF.